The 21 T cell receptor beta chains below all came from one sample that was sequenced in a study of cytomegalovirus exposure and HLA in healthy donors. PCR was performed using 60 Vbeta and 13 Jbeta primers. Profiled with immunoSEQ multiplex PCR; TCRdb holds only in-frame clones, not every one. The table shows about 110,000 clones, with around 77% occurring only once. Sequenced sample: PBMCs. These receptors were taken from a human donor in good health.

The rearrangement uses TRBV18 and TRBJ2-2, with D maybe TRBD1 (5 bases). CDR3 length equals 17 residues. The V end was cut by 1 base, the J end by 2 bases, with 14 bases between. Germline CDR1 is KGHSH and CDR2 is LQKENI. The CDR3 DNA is TGTGCCAGCTCACCACGGCTTGACAGCTACAACACCGGGGAGCTGTTTTTT. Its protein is CASSPRLDSYNTGELFF.

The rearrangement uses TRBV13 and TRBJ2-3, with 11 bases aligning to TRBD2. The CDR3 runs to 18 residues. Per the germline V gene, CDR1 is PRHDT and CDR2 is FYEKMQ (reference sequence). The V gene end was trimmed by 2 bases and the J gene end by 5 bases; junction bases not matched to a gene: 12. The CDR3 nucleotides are TGTGCCAGCAGCTTAAATATTGTAGCGGGAGGGCCGGGAGATACGCAGTATTTT. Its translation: CASSLNIVAGGPGDTQYF.

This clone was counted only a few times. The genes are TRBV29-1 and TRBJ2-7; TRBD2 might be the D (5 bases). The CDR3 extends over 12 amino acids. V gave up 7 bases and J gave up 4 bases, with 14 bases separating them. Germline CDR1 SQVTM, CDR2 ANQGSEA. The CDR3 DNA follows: TGCAGCGCAGACGGGGTGGGATACGAGCAGTACTTC. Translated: CSADGVGYEQYF.

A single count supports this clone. The CDR3 sequence: CASSYSLGQTYGYTF. CDR3 nucleotides: TGTGCCAGCAGTTACTCCCTTGGACAGACCTATGGCTACACCTTC. V and J are TRBV6-5 and TRBJ1-2; D is possibly TRBD1 (6 bases). The CDR3 is made up of 15 amino acids. The V gene's germline CDR1 is MNHEY and CDR2 SVGAGI. V was trimmed by 0 bases and J by 4 bases, leaving 12 bases between them.

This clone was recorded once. As DNA, the CDR3 is TGTGCCAGCAGCGTTGGGACTCGGAGAGACACTGAAGCTTTCTTT. Protein product: CASSVGTRRDTEAFF. This rearrangement joins TRBV9 to TRBJ1-1; possibly TRBD1 for D (5 bases). Trimming cost V 2 bases and J 3 bases, with 14 bases left between them. The CDR3 spans 15 residues. Germline V gene lookup returns CDR1 SGDLS and CDR2 YYNGEE.

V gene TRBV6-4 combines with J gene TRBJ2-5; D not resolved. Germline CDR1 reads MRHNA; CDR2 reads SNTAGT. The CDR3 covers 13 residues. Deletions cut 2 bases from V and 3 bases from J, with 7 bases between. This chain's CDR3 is CASSDGSKETQYF. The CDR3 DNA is TGTGCCAGCAGTGACGGCTCAAAAGAGACCCAGTACTTC.

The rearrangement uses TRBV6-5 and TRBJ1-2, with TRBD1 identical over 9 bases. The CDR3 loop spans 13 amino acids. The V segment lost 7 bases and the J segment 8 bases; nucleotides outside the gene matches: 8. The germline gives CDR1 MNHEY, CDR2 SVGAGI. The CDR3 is CASTKGTGWGYTF. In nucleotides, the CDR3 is TGTGCCAGCACCAAAGGGACAGGGTGGGGCTACACCTTC.

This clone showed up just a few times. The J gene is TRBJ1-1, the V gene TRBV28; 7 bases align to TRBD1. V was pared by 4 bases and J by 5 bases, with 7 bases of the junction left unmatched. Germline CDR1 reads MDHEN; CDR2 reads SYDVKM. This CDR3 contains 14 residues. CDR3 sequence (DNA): TGTGCCAGCAGTTATCCATCAGGGGGTACTGAAGCTTTCTTT. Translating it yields CASSYPSGGTEAFF.

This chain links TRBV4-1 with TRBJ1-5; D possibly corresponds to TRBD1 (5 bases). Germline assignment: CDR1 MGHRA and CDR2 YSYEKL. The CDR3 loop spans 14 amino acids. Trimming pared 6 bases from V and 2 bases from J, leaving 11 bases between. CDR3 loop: CASRGGDRNQPQHF. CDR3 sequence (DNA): TGCGCCAGCAGGGGGGGAGACCGCAATCAGCCCCAGCATTTT.

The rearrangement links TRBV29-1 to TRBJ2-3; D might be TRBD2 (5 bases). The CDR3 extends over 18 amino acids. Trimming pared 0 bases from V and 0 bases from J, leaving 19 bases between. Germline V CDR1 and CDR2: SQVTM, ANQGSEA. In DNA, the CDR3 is TGCAGCGTTGAAGATGGGGAAGGAGGCGGAAGAAGCACAGATACGCAGTATTTT. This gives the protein CSVEDGEGGGRSTDTQYF.

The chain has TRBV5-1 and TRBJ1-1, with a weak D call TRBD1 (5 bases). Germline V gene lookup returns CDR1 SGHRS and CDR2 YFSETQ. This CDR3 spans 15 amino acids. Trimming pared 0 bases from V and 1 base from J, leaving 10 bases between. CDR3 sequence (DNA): TGCGCCAGCAGCTTGGACCCCCAGGGGAACACTGAAGCTTTCTTT. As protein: CASSLDPQGNTEAFF.

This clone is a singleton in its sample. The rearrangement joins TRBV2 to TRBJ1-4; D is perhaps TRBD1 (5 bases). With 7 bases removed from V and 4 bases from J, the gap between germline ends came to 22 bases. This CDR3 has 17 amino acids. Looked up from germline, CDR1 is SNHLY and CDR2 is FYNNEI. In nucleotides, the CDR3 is TGTGCCAGCACCCGCCCTACGCGGGGGGACCTTAATGAAAAACTGTTTTTT. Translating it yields CASTRPTRGDLNEKLFF.

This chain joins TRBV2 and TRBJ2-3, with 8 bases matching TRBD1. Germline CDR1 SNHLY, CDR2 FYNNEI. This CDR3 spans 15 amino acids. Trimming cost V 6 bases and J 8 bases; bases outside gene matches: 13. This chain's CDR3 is CASRPDRGRMSTQYF. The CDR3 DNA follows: TGTGCCAGCAGGCCCGACAGGGGCCGCATGAGTACGCAGTATTTT. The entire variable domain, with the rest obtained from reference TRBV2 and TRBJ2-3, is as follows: EPEVTQTPSHQVTQMGQEVILRCVPISNHLYFYWYRQILGQKVEFLVSFYNNEISEKSEIFDDQFSVERPDGSNFTLKIRSTKLEDSAMYFCASRPDRGRMSTQYFGPGTRLTVL.

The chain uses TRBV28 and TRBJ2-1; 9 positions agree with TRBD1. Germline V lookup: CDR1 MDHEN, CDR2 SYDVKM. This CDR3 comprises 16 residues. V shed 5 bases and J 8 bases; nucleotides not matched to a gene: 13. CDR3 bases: TGTGCCAGCAGTCCCGCCCCGGGACAGGGAGTCGATGAGCAGTTCTTC. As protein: CASSPAPGQGVDEQFF.

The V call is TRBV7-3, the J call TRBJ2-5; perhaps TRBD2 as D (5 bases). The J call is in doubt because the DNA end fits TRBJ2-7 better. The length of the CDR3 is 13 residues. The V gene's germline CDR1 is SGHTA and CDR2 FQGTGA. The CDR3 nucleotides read TGTGCCAGCAGCGGACTTGCCACCTACGAGCAGTACTTC. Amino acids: CASSGLATYEQYF.

CDR3 amino acids: CAILLLGTDSGNTIYF. CDR3 coding DNA: TGTGCCATCCTTTTGTTGGGGACAGACTCTGGAAACACCATATATTTT. The chain is built from TRBV2 and TRBJ1-3, with TRBD1 matching over 7 bases. V was pared by 10 bases and J by 0 bases, with 12 bases of the junction left unmatched. The CDR3 runs to 16 residues. CDR1 is SNHLY and CDR2 is FYNNEI in the germline V gene.

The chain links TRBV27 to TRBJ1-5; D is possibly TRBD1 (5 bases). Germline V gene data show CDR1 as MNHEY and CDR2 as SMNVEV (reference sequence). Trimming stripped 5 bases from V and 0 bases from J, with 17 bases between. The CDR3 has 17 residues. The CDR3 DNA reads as TGTGCCAGCAGTCAATCGAACAGGTCACCTAGCAATCAGCCCCAGCATTTT. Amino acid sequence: CASSQSNRSPSNQPQHF.

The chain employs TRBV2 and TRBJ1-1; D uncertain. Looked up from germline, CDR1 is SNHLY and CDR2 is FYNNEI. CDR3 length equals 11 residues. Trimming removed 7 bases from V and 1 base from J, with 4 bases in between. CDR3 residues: CASIQNTEAFF. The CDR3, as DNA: TGTGCCAGCATCCAGAACACTGAAGCTTTCTTT.

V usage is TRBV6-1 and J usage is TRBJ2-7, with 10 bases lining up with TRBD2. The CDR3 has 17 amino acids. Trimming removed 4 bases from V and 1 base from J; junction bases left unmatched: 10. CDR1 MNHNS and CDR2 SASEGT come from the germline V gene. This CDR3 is CASSVDAGLAKSYEQYF. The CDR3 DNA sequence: TGTGCCAGCAGTGTCGATGCGGGACTAGCGAAGTCCTACGAGCAGTACTTC.

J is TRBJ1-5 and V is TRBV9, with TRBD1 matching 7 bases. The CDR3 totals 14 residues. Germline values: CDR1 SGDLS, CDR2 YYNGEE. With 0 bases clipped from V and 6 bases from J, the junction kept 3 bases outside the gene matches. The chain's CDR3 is CASSVEGGFQPQHF. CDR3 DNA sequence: TGTGCCAGCAGCGTAGAAGGGGGCTTTCAGCCCCAGCATTTT.

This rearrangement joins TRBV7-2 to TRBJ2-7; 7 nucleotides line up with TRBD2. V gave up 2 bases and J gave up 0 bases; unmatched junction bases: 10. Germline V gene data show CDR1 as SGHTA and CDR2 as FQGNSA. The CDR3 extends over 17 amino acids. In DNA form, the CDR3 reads TGTGCCAGCAGCTTACCTGGGACGGGAGGCCTCTCCTACGAGCAGTACTTC. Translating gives CASSLPGTGGLSYEQYF.